This TCR beta chain was observed in a study of cytomegalovirus exposure and HLA in healthy donors. 13 Jbeta primers and 60 Vbeta primers were used for the PCR. Method: immunoSEQ multiplex PCR; TCRdb's copy keeps in-frame clones and lacks some. The table records 120,000 or so clones, roughly 80% of them present only once. The CDR3 contains 16 residues. Germline V gene sequence: CDR1 SGHAT, CDR2 FQNNGV. Trimming shortened V by 3 bases and J by 9 bases, and 21 bases separated the two germline ends. The sequenced material came from PBMCs. The V call is TRBV11-2, the J call TRBJ2-1; D is possibly TRBD1 (6 bases). This sequence was found in a man aged 18 to 29 in good health and CMV-seropositive. The chain's CDR3 is CASSFSPDYRVGEQFF. CDR3 coding DNA: TGTGCCAGCAGCTTCTCCCCAGACTACAGGGTTGGTGAGCAGTTCTTC.